This T cell receptor (beta chain) was recovered during a study of high-grade serous ovarian cancer treatment subgroups. This CDR3 is built from 12 residues. The germline CDR1 and CDR2 sequences are LNHDA and SQIVND (reference sequence). Trimming stripped 1 base from V and 7 bases from J, with 5 bases between. Tumor samples were obtained before definitive surgery or chemotherapy. Here immunoSEQ multiplex PCR was the method, and the copy in TCRdb shows in-frame clones only, minus some. Seen here are about 3,100 clones, almost 80% observed once, and the top ten hold under 9%. This chain links TRBV19 with TRBJ1-5; D is undetermined. The TCR sequence derives from a human donor with high-grade serous ovarian cancer. Material: tumor tissue. The CDR3 reads CASSIAPQPQHF. In nucleotides, the CDR3 is TGTGCCAGTAGTATAGCTCCCCAGCCCCAGCATTTT.